Below, 18 T cell receptor beta chains from the same sample are listed, as sequenced in a study of cytomegalovirus exposure and HLA in healthy donors. Produced via immunoSEQ multiplex PCR; TCRdb's table is partial and in-frame only. The sample includes tens of thousands of clones, about 94% seen only once; the top ten take about 1.5%. The sequenced material came from PBMCs. These receptors originate from a man between 18 and 29 years old in good health and CMV-seropositive.

This sequence joins TRBV7-2 and TRBJ2-7, with 8 bases aligning to TRBD1. With V trimmed by 1 base and J by 3 bases, 5 bases remained unmatched. The germline V gene encodes CDR1 SGHTA and CDR2 FQGNSA. The CDR3 has 15 residues. The CDR3 here is CASSLDSGGIYEQYF. Here the CDR3 DNA reads TGTGCCAGCAGCTTAGATTCAGGGGGCATCTACGAGCAGTACTTC.

The chain is built from TRBV7-2 and TRBJ2-1; TRBD1 agrees at 9 bases. After removal of 7 bases from V and 7 bases from J, the junction contained 5 bases not matched to a gene. The CDR3 runs to 13 residues. Germline V lookup: CDR1 SGHTA, CDR2 FQGNSA. CDR3 sequence (DNA): TGTGCCAGCACTGGGACAGGGTGGAATGAGCAGTTCTTC. Translating it yields CASTGTGWNEQFF.

The V and J genes are TRBV5-6 and TRBJ2-1; D may be TRBD1 (5 bases). This CDR3 region has 13 residues. Germline CDR1 SGHDT, CDR2 YYEEEE. Trimming removed 2 bases at V and 6 bases at J, with 9 bases between. CDR3 amino acids: CASSLWTPNEQFF. For the CDR3, the DNA is TGTGCCAGCAGCTTATGGACACCCAATGAGCAGTTCTTC.

The chain carries TRBV7-2 and TRBJ2-2, with a tentative D call TRBD1 (5 bases). The germline gives CDR1 SGHTA, CDR2 FQGNSA. This CDR3 contains 15 residues. V lost 3 bases to trimming and J lost 3 bases, with 11 bases between them. The CDR3 region has the DNA TGTGCCAGCAGCTTCGGCAGGGTAGACACCGGGGAGCTGTTTTTT. Residues: CASSFGRVDTGELFF.

This clone was detected only once. V usage is TRBV10-3 and J usage is TRBJ1-5; D might be TRBD1 (6 bases). V was shortened by 0 bases and J by 15 bases, with 18 bases between the two germline ends. The germline CDR1 and CDR2 sequences are ENHRY and SYGVKD. This CDR3 is built from 14 residues. CDR3 in amino acids: CAISESDRTRDSHF. Here the CDR3 DNA reads TGTGCCATCAGTGAGTCCGACAGGACCCGGGATTCGCATTTT.

The chain uses TRBV2 and TRBJ1-5; 8 bases fit TRBD1. Trimming cost V 2 bases and J 5 bases; bases outside gene matches: 2. The CDR3 spans 14 residues. The germline V gene encodes CDR1 SNHLY and CDR2 FYNNEI. In DNA form, the CDR3 reads TGTGCCAGCAGTGAAAGACAGGGGTATCAGCCCCAGCATTTT. This encodes CASSERQGYQPQHF.

This clone showed up just once. V usage is TRBV6-1 and J usage is TRBJ1-4, with 7 bases that match TRBD1. Germline V gene data show CDR1 as MNHNS and CDR2 as SASEGT. V was pared by 2 bases and J by 0 bases, with 0 bases of the junction left unmatched. CDR3 length: 15 residues. The CDR3 nucleotides read TGTGCCAGCAGTGAACAGGGGGCAACTAATGAAAAACTGTTTTTT. It yields the protein CASSEQGATNEKLFF.

This chain uses TRBV7-9 with TRBJ2-7; D might be TRBD1 (6 bases). Germline loops: CDR1 SEHNR, CDR2 FQNEAQ (reference sequence). This CDR3 spans 17 amino acids. Between the trimmed V and J ends, which lost 0 bases and 0 bases, there was a span of 15 bases. The DNA for the CDR3 is TGTGCCAGCAGCTTAGCAGTTAGGACAGTGAGCTCCTACGAGCAGTACTTC. It codes for CASSLAVRTVSSYEQYF.

The chain recombines TRBV6-5 with TRBJ2-7; D perhaps matches TRBD2 (7 bases). Germline CDR1 MNHEY, CDR2 SVGAGI. The CDR3 is 14 residues long. Trimming removed 6 bases at V and 7 bases at J, with 19 bases between. The CDR3 DNA is TGTGCCAGCAGCCCGACGGGGGGCCTTCGAGAGCAGTACTTC. The encoded protein is CASSPTGGLREQYF.

The gene calls are TRBV5-1 and TRBJ2-3; D might be TRBD2 (5 bases). The CDR3 consists of 15 residues. The V gene's germline CDR1 is SGHRS and CDR2 YFSETQ. V dropped 0 bases and J dropped 0 bases, with 8 bases sitting between them. The CDR3 DNA follows: TGCGCCAGCAGCTTGGACGGGGTTAGCACAGATACGCAGTATTTT. As protein: CASSLDGVSTDTQYF.

J is TRBJ2-4 and V is TRBV14; TRBD1 agrees at 9 bases. Germline CDR1 reads SGHDN; CDR2 reads FVKESK. J was trimmed by 10 bases and V by 3 bases; bases with no gene match: 13. This CDR3 has 16 residues. CDR3 loop: CASSQDRGWPLNIQYF. The DNA of the CDR3 is TGTGCCAGCAGCCAGGACAGGGGTTGGCCGTTGAATATTCAGTACTTC.

This sequence joins TRBV5-6 and TRBJ2-3, with TRBD2 matching over 7 bases. With V trimmed by 5 bases and J by 4 bases, 13 bases remained unmatched. The CDR3 loop spans 16 amino acids. The germline CDR1 and CDR2 sequences are SGHDT and YYEEEE. The DNA of the CDR3 is TGTGCCAGCAGACGTACGGTGGCGGGGGTCTCAGATACGCAGTATTTT. Translating gives CASRRTVAGVSDTQYF. Variable domain in full (rest from reference TRBV5-6 and TRBJ2-3): DAGVTQSPTHLIKTRGQQVTLRCSPKSGHDTVSWYQQALGQGPQFIFQYYEEEERQRGNFPDRFSGHQFPNYSSELNVNALLLGDSALYLCASRRTVAGVSDTQYFGPGTRLTVL.

This rearrangement joins TRBV7-3 to TRBJ2-5, with 9 bases matching TRBD2. With V trimmed by 0 bases and J by 9 bases, 11 bases remained unmatched. Germline V gene data show CDR1 as SGHTA and CDR2 as FQGTGA. This CDR3 is 16 amino acids long. The CDR3 bases are TGTGCCAGCAGCTTAACCGGTCAGCGGGGGGCCCCGCCCCAGTACTTC. It is translated as CASSLTGQRGAPPQYF.

The gene calls are TRBV29-1 and TRBJ2-3; TRBD2 matches at 12 bases. Germline CDR1 is SQVTM and CDR2 is ANQGSEA. This CDR3 is built from 23 residues. J lost 1 base, V lost 5 bases, and 28 bases had no gene match. The CDR3 is CSVLPRGSGLAGGSIFRTDTQYF. The CDR3 region has the DNA TGCAGCGTTCTCCCTCGGGGAAGCGGGCTAGCGGGGGGGAGTATCTTTCGCACAGATACGCAGTATTTT.

The gene calls are TRBV5-6 and TRBJ2-5; D not resolved. In germline, CDR1 is SGHDT, CDR2 YYEEEE. This CDR3 has 14 amino acids. Trimming removed 0 bases from V and 2 bases from J, with 8 bases in between. The CDR3 is CASSLATTQETQYF. The CDR3 coding sequence is TGTGCCAGCAGCTTGGCGACAACACAAGAGACCCAGTACTTC.

CDR3 DNA: TGCAGCGTTGAAGGCGGGGGCCTCAGGGCGGACCAGTACTTC. Translated, it gives CSVEGGGLRADQYF. The J gene is TRBJ2-5, the V gene TRBV29-1, with D tentatively TRBD2 (7 bases). Trimming removed 1 base at V and 10 bases at J, with 19 bases between. This CDR3 is built from 14 residues. Germline assignment: CDR1 SQVTM and CDR2 ANQGSEA.

The genes are TRBV9 and TRBJ2-3; TRBD2 matches at 7 bases. The CDR3 runs to 17 residues. From germline, CDR1 is SGDLS and CDR2 YYNGEE. V was pared by 0 bases and J by 0 bases, with 7 bases of the junction left unmatched. The CDR3 coding sequence is TGTGCCAGCAGCGTAGTCCCGCTAGCGGCCAGCACAGATACGCAGTATTTT. Encoded protein: CASSVVPLAASTDTQYF.

The chain uses TRBV19 and TRBJ2-7, with D perhaps TRBD2 (5 bases). With 1 base removed from V and 5 bases from J, the gap between germline ends came to 9 bases. CDR3 length equals 13 residues. CDR1 is LNHDA, CDR2 SQIVND, per germline (reference sequence). This CDR3 reads CASSIAGINEQYF. CDR3 sequence (DNA): TGTGCCAGTAGTATAGCGGGGATAAACGAGCAGTACTTC.